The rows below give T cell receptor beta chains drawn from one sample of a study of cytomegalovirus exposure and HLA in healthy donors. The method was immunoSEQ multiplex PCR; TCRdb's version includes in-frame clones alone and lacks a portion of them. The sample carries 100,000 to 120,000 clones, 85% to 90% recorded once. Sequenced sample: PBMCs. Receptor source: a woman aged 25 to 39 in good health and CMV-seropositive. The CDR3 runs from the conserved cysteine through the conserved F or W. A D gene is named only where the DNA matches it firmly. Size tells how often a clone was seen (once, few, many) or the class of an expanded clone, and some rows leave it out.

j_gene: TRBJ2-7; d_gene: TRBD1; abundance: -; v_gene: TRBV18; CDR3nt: TGTGCCAGCGCCCAGGGACAGAACTACGAGCAGTACTTC; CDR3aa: CASAQGQNYEQYF
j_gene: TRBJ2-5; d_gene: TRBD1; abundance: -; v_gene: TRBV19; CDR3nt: TGTGCCAGTAGCCAACAGGGGGCCGAGACCCAGTACTTC; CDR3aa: CASSQQGAETQYF
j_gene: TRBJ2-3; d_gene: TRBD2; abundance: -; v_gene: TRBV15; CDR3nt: TGTGCCACCAGCAGAGATTATCTAGCGGGAGTCAACGAGCCTCGGGATACGCAGTATTTT; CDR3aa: CATSRDYLAGVNEPRDTQYF
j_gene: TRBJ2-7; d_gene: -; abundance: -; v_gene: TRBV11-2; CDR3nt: TGTGCCAGCAGCCCGATCTTGACGACAGCATACGAGCAGTACTTC; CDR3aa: CASSPILTTAYEQYF
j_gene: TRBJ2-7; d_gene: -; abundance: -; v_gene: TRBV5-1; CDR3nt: TGCGCCAGCAGCCAAGAGCGGGCCACCTACGAGCAGTACTTC; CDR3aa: CASSQERATYEQYF
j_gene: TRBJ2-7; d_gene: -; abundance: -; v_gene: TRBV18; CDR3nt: TGTGCCAGCTCACCACAGGTAGGGGGCTACGAGCAGTACTTC; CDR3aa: CASSPQVGGYEQYF
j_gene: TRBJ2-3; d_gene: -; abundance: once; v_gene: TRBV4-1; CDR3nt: TGCGCCAGCAGCCAAGAATCCCAGGGTGGGACAGATACGCAGTATTTT; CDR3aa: CASSQESQGGTDTQYF
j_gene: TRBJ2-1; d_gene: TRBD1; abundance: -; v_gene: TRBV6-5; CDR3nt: TGTGCCAGCAGTCGACAGGGGCCCTACAATGAGCAGTTCTTC; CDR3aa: CASSRQGPYNEQFF
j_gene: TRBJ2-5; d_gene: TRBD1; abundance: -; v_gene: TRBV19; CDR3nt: TGTGCCAGTACCCCAGGGGGACAAAACGGAGAGACCCAGTACTTC; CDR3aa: CASTPGGQNGETQYF
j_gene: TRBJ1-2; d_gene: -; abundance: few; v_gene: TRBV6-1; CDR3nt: TGTGCCAGCAGTGAATTACAGCGGAGTACCTTC; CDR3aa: CASSELQRSTF
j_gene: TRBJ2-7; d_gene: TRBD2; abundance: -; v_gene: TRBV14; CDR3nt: TGTGCCAGCAGTCTGAGCGGGGGGGACGAGCAGTACTTC; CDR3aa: CASSLSGGDEQYF
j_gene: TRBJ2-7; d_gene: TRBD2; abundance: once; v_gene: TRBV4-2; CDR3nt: TGTGCCAGCAGCCAAAGCGGGAGTGCCTACGAGCAGTACTTC; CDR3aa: CASSQSGSAYEQYF
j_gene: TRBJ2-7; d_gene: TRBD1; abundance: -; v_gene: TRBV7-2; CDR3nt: TGTGCCAGCAGCTACCGGGACAGAACTCTCTACTTC; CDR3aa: CASSYRDRTLYF
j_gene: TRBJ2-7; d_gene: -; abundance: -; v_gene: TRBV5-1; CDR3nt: TGCGCCAGCAGCTTGCTCTCTCCTAGTAGCAGTAATTCTAAAGAGCAGTACTTC; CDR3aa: CASSLLSPSSSNSKEQYF
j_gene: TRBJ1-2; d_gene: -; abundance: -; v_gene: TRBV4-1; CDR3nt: TGCGCCAGCAGCCAAGAGGTCCTCAGGAGGAGGTATGGCTACACCTTC; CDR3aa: CASSQEVLRRRYGYTF
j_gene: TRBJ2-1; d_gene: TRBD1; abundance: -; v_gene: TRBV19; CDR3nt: TGTGCCAGTAGCCCCGGGACAGCCAACAATGAGCAGTTCTTC; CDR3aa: CASSPGTANNEQFF
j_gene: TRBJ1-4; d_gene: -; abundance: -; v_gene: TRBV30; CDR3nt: TGTGCCTGGAACGCAGGTACTAATGAAAAACTGTTTTTT; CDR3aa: CAWNAGTNEKLFF
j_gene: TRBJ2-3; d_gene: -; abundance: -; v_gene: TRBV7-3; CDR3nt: TGTGCCAGCAGCTTAGGGGGGGCGGGCACAGATACGCAGTATTTT; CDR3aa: CASSLGGAGTDTQYF
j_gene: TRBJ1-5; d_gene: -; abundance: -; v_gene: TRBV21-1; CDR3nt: TGTGCCAGCAGCAAAGACAGTACCTTGGAGGGGAGGATACAGCCCCAGCATTTT; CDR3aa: CASSKDSTLEGRIQPQHF
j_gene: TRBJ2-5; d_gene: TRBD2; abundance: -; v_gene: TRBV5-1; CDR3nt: TGCGCCAGCAGCTTCTCCCCAGCGGGGGGCGGGGAGACCCAGTACTTC; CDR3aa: CASSFSPAGGGETQYF
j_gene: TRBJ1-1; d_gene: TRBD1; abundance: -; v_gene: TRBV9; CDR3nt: TGTGCCAGCAGCGCACAGGGGGCGGATACTGAAGCTTTCTTT; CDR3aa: CASSAQGADTEAFF
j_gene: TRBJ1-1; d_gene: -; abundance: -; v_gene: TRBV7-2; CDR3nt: TGTGCCAGCAGCCCCTGGCCGGGTGGCACTGAAGCTTTCTTT; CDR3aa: CASSPWPGGTEAFF
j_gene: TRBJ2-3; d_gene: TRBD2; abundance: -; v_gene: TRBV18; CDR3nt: TGTGCCAGCTCACCACCGAACGGGAGGTCGGATACGCAGTATTTT; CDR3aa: CASSPPNGRSDTQYF
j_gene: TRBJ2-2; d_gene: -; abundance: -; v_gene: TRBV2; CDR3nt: TGTGCCAGAAGACAGAAAGCCGGGGAGCTGTTTTTT; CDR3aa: CARRQKAGELFF
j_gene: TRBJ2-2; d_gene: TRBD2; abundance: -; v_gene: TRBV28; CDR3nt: TGTGCCAGCAGTTTATTCATGATGCGGGAGTGGGACACCGGGGAGCTGTTTTTT; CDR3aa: CASSLFMMREWDTGELFF
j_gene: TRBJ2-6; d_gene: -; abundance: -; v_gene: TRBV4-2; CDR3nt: TGTGCCAGCAGCCAAGGACAGGACTCTGGGGCCAACGTCCTGACTTTC; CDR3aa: CASSQGQDSGANVLTF
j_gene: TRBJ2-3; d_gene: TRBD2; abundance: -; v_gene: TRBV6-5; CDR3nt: TGTGCCAGCAGTTACGGCGGGGGTGGCACAGATACGCAGTATTTT; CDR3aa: CASSYGGGGTDTQYF
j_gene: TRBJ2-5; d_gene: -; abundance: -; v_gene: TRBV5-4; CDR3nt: TGTGCCAGCAGCCCTGGTGGGCGGGACGTCGGAGAGACCCAGTACTTC; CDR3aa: CASSPGGRDVGETQYF
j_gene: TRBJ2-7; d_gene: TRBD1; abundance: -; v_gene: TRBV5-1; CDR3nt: TGCGCCAGCAGCTTGGACAGGGGAAGTTACGAGCAGTACTTC; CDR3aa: CASSLDRGSYEQYF
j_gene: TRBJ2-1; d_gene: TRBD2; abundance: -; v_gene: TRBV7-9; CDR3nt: TGTGCCAGCAGCCTGGGACTAGCGGAGCAGTTCTTC; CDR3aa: CASSLGLAEQFF
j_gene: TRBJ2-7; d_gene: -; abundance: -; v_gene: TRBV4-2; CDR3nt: TGTGCCAGCAGCCACCTTGAATTGGATGGGGCGAACGAGCAGTACTTC; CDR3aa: CASSHLELDGANEQYF
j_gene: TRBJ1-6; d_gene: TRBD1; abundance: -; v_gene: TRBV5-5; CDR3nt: TGTGCCAGCAGCTTTGACAGGGTGAACGCTCGCGGGGATTCACCCCTCCACTTT; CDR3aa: CASSFDRVNARGDSPLHF
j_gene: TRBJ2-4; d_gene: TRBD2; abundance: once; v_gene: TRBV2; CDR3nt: TGTGCCAGCAAGGGACTAGCGGACCTGGCAAAGAGCATTCAGTACTTC; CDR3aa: CASKGLADLAKSIQYF
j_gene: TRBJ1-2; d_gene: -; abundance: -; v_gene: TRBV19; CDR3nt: TGTGCCAGTAGGGAACAGGGCTCATATAACTATGGCTACACCTTC; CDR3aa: CASREQGSYNYGYTF
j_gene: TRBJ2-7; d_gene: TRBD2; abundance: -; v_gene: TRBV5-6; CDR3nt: TGTGCCAGCAGCTTGAGCGGGAGGGGAACCTACGAGCAGTACTTC; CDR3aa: CASSLSGRGTYEQYF
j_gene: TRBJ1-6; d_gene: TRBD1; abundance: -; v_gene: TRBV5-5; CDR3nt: TGTGCCAGCAGCGTACGACAGGGCTATAATTCACCCCTCCACTTT; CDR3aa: CASSVRQGYNSPLHF
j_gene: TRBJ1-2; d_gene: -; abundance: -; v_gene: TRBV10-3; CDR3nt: TGTGCCATCAGTGAGAGAGGGCAGGCTAACTATGGCTACACCTTC; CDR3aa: CAISERGQANYGYTF
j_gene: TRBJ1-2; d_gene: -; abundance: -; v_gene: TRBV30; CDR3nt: TGTGCCTGGGGCATCGGGTCTGGCTACACCTTC; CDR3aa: CAWGIGSGYTF
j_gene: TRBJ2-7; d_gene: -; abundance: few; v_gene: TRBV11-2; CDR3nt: TGTGCCAGCAGCTTTAGGAGCGTCTCCTACGAGCAGTACTTC; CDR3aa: CASSFRSVSYEQYF
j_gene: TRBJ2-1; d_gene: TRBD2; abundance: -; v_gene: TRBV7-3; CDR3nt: TGTGCCAGCGGCCCGGGACTAGGGTACAATGAGCAGTTCTTC; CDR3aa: CASGPGLGYNEQFF
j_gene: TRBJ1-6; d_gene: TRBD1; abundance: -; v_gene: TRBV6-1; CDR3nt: TGTGCCAGCAGTGAGGACAGGTCCTCCTATAATTCACCCCTCCACTTT; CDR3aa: CASSEDRSSYNSPLHF
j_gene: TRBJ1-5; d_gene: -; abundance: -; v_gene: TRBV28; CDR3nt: TGTGCCACCAAAAATGCAGGGGCACGGAATCAGCCCCAGCATTTT; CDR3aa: CATKNAGARNQPQHF
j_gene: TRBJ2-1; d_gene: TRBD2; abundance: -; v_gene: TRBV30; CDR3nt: TGTGCCTGGGATAGCGGGAATGAGCAGTTCTTC; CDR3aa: CAWDSGNEQFF
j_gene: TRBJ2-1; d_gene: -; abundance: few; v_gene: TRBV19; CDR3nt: TGTGCCAGTAGGATCGGGGAACATGCCAATGAGCAGTTCTTC; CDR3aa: CASRIGEHANEQFF
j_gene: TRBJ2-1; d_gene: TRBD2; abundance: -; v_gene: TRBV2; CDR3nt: TGTGCCAGCAAGCTAGCGGGAGGAACCAATGAGCAGTTCTTC; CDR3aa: CASKLAGGTNEQFF
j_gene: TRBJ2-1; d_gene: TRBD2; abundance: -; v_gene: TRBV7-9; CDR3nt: TGTGCCAGCAGCCTACTAGCGGGAGGGCCTAGGAATGAGCAGTTCTTC; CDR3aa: CASSLLAGGPRNEQFF